The 30 T cell receptor beta chains below were found in one sample sequenced in a study of post-analysis software for immune sequencing data. Study findings and constraints: Patients showed TRBV5-6, TRBV5-1 and TRBV20-1 among roughly 5 TRBV segments more frequent than in controls.

Incorporated into the TCR beta cDNA libraries were unique molecular identifiers, which served to reduce PCR and sequencing biases. MiXCR, run by TCRdb on the PCR reads, gives a single entry per CDR3 protein. The table has fewer than 900,000 distinct CDR3 sequences, 46% seen once. No antigen has been identified for these receptors. Sequenced: blood. The source is a girl aged 5-17 years with multiple sclerosis.

The chain links TRBV29-1 to TRBJ2-7; 7 bases match TRBD2. With 7 bases clipped from V and 0 bases from J, the junction kept 6 bases outside the gene matches. CDR1 and CDR2 (germline): SQVTM, ANQGSEA. The CDR3 is made up of 13 amino acids. The CDR3 region has the DNA TGCAGCGCCCGCCGGGACTACTCCTACGAGCAGTACTTC. This gives the protein CSARRDYSYEQYF.

This chain joins TRBV29-1 and TRBJ1-1; maybe TRBD1 (5 bases). V shed 5 bases and J shed 1 base, with 11 bases lying between them. Germline CDR1 reads SQVTM; CDR2 reads ANQGSEA. There are 13 residues in the CDR3. The chain's CDR3 is CSVLGHENTEAFF. CDR3 nucleotides: TGCAGCGTTTTAGGACACGAGAACACTGAAGCTTTCTTT.

The gene calls are TRBV12-3 or TRBV12-4 and TRBJ2-3; D gene ambiguous. The CDR3 is 15 amino acids. V lost 8 bases and J 0 bases, leaving 15 bases between the germline ends. The CDR3 nucleotides are TGTGCCAGCGGGCCTTGGTTATCTAGCACAGATACGCAGTATTTT. Translating it yields CASGPWLSSTDTQYF.

The chain carries TRBV14 and TRBJ2-5, with D unresolved. Germline V gene sequence: CDR1 SGHDN, CDR2 FVKESK. V was clipped by 0 bases and J by 2 bases, with 10 bases between them. The CDR3 covers 15 residues. Written as DNA, the CDR3 is TGTGCCAGCAGCCAAGATCTGCGCCCACAAGAGACCCAGTACTTC. Amino acids: CASSQDLRPQETQYF.

The chain has TRBV6-6 and TRBJ1-2; D gene uncertain. The CDR3 has 16 amino acids. The ends were cut back, 0 bases at V and 6 bases at J, with 17 bases in the middle. Germline CDR1 MNHNY, CDR2 SVGAGI (reference sequence). The CDR3 region is CASSYSAVRIDDGYTF. As DNA, the CDR3 is TGTGCCAGCAGTTACTCGGCGGTCCGCATAGATGATGGCTACACCTTC.

This clonotype has at least ten counts. V usage is TRBV29-1 and J usage is TRBJ1-2; D uncertain. V lost 5 bases and J 5 bases, leaving 15 bases between the germline ends. Germline lookup yields CDR1 SQVTM and CDR2 ANQGSEA. The CDR3 runs 13 residues. As DNA, the CDR3 is TGCAGCGTTTATGATGGAGGGAGTTATGGCTACACCTTC. It is translated as CSVYDGGSYGYTF.

The table lists this clonotype with a few counts. As DNA, the CDR3 is TGTGCCACCAGCAGACCCCAGGGTAGAAATGAAAAACTGTTTTTT. Translated: CATSRPQGRNEKLFF. The gene calls are TRBV15 and TRBJ1-4; D is perhaps TRBD1 (5 bases). The V gene's germline CDR1 is LNHNV and CDR2 YYDKDF (reference sequence). CDR3 length: 15 amino acids. V was cut by 2 bases and J by 5 bases, with 12 bases left in between. The whole variable domain, filled in from reference TRBV15 and TRBJ1-4, reads DAMVIQNPRYQVTQFGKPVTLSCSQTLNHNVMYWYQQKSSQAPKLLFHYYDKDFNNEADTPDNFQSRRPNTSFCFLDIRSPGLGDTAMYLCATSRPQGRNEKLFFGSGTQLSVL.

This clonotype was detected once. This sequence joins TRBV12-3 or TRBV12-4 and TRBJ2-5, with 10 bases matching TRBD2. There are 14 residues in the CDR3. J gave up 5 bases and V 6 bases, and 6 bases lay outside the gene matches. In DNA, the CDR3 is TGTGCCAGCAGGACTAGCGGGTTTGGGGAGACCCAGTACTTC. Translation gives CASRTSGFGETQYF.

This clonotype was counted only a few times. The CDR3 sequence: CASSTRTGVVPPYEQYF. The CDR3 DNA follows: TGTGCCAGCAGCACCCGGACAGGGGTGGTTCCTCCCTACGAGCAGTACTTC. This chain links TRBV13 with TRBJ2-7; 9 nucleotides align to TRBD1. CDR1 and CDR2 (germline): PRHDT, FYEKMQ (reference sequence). V lost 5 bases and J lost 2; bases outside the gene matches: 13. The CDR3 contains 17 residues.

This clonotype was seen many times. The chain carries TRBV29-1 and TRBJ2-7; 10 bases are shared with TRBD1. Trimming took 6 bases from V and 4 from J; bases not matched to a gene: 6. This CDR3 is 13 amino acids long. The V gene's germline CDR1 is SQVTM and CDR2 ANQGSEA. CDR3 bases: TGCAGCGTGCCGGGACAGGGGCAGTACGAGCAGTACTTC. Amino acid sequence: CSVPGQGQYEQYF.

The chain has TRBV27 and TRBJ2-7, with TRBD2 identical over 7 bases. This CDR3 has 13 residues. Germline V gene data show CDR1 as MNHEY and CDR2 as SMNVEV (reference sequence). The junction had 9 bases not matched to a gene; V was cut back by 9 bases and J by 4 bases. CDR3 coding DNA: TGTGCCAGTCGGGGAGGGCTACAGTACGAGCAGTACTTC. Translated: CASRGGLQYEQYF.

This chain joins TRBV28 and TRBJ2-2; D remains ambiguous. Trimming removed 3 bases at V and 3 bases at J, with 8 bases between. Germline CDR1 MDHEN, CDR2 SYDVKM. The CDR3 sequence is 14 residues long. The CDR3 is CASSFVHDTGELFF. The CDR3 DNA reads as TGTGCCAGCAGTTTTGTACACGACACCGGGGAGCTGTTTTTT.

This clonotype was seen a handful of times. V is TRBV20-1 and J is TRBJ1-2; D gene ambiguous. This CDR3 comprises 14 residues. The germline V gene encodes CDR1 DFQATT and CDR2 SNEGSKA (reference sequence). V was trimmed by 1 base and J by 0 bases, leaving 9 bases between them. The CDR3 nucleotides are TGCAGTGCTAGAGTCAAACAGCCTAACTATGGCTACACCTTC. This sequence encodes CSARVKQPNYGYTF.

This chain links TRBV12-3 or TRBV12-4 with TRBJ2-5, with D perhaps matching TRBD2 (6 bases). This CDR3 spans 12 amino acids. V was clipped by 4 bases and J by 11 bases, with 14 bases between them. DNA for the CDR3: TGTGCCAGCAGTTCCGGGAAACGGGAGCAGTACTTC. As protein: CASSSGKREQYF.

In DNA form, the CDR3 reads TGTGCCAGCAGTTACTCAAGACTAAACTACAATGAGCAGTTCTTC. Protein sequence: CASSYSRLNYNEQFF. V usage is TRBV6-5 and J usage is TRBJ2-1, with TRBD2 as a possible D gene (5 bases). V lost 0 bases, J lost 3 bases, and 9 bases lay in between. This CDR3 is built from 15 residues. Germline V CDR1 and CDR2: MNHEY, SVGAGI.

The V and J genes are TRBV15 and TRBJ2-7; the match to TRBD2 covers 10 bases. The CDR3 runs to 17 residues. Germline V gives CDR1 LNHNV, CDR2 YYDKDF (reference sequence). The V gene end was trimmed by 1 base and the J gene end by 2 bases; junction bases not matched to a gene: 8. The CDR3 nucleotides read TGTGCCACCAGCAGAGGGTTTAGAGCGGGAGGGCCCTACGAGCAGTACTTC. It specifies CATSRGFRAGGPYEQYF.

This clonotype was counted once. The chain recombines TRBV12-3 or TRBV12-4 with TRBJ2-3; 13 bases agree with TRBD2. This CDR3 has 17 amino acids. J was trimmed by 2 bases and V by 5 bases; bases with no gene match: 7. CDR3 in amino acids: CASSIAGTSGDTDTQYF. The DNA for the CDR3 is TGTGCCAGCAGTATCGCCGGGACTAGCGGGGACACAGATACGCAGTATTTT.

With regard to this clonotype: Germline is not matched at one junction end, which may reflect a read error. The J gene is TRBJ2-2, the V gene TRBV7-3; TRBD2 matches 7 bases. The germline V gene has CDR1 SGHTA and CDR2 FQGTGA. The CDR3 has 20 residues. In nucleotides, the CDR3 is TGTGCCATCAGCTTGGGAGGGGACCTTGGCCAAGTGATGAGAACCGGGGAGCTGTTTTTT. Translation gives CAISLGGDLGQVMRTGELFF.

This clonotype was detected only a few times. The rearrangement joins TRBV7-3 to TRBJ2-5, with TRBD1 as a possible D gene (6 bases). CDR3 length equals 13 residues. The germline V gene has CDR1 SGHTA and CDR2 FQGTGA. V lost 5 bases to trimming and J lost 5 bases, with 12 bases between them. DNA for the CDR3: TGTGCCAGCAGCCCTACAAGGGGGGAGACCCAGTACTTC. This encodes CASSPTRGETQYF.

The rearrangement joins TRBV28 to TRBJ2-6; D is perhaps TRBD1 or TRBD2 (5 bases each). The V gene's germline CDR1 is MDHEN and CDR2 SYDVKM. Trimming cost V 9 bases and J 0 bases, with 12 bases left between them. This CDR3 is built from 15 residues. The CDR3 protein is CASRGTISGANVLTF. In DNA, the CDR3 is TGTGCCAGTCGTGGGACGATCTCTGGGGCCAACGTCCTGACTTTC.

V gene TRBV6-5 combines with J gene TRBJ1-1, with TRBD1 matching over 7 bases. Unmatched junction bases numbered 7, after V lost 2 bases and J lost 4 bases. CDR3 length equals 15 residues. CDR1 and CDR2 from the germline V gene are MNHEY and SVGAGI. CDR3 in DNA: TGTGCCAGCAGTTACACCGGGGACAGCCTCACTGAAGCTTTCTTT. It is translated as CASSYTGDSLTEAFF.

A few counts support this clonotype. The chain carries TRBV5-6 and TRBJ2-7, with 14 bases fitting TRBD2. Gene TRBJ2-5 matches the end of the DNA better, so the J call may be wrong. The CDR3 extends over 17 amino acids. Germline V gene sequence: CDR1 SGHDT, CDR2 YYEEEE. The CDR3 DNA is TGTGCCAGCAGCTTGTGGGGGGGACTAGCGGGAGTTGAGACCCAGTACTTC. Translated: CASSLWGGLAGVETQYF.

The chain joins TRBV11-2 to TRBJ2-3; no clear D. V lost 0 bases and J 7 bases, leaving 20 bases between the germline ends. CDR3 length: 17 amino acids. CDR1 is SGHAT, CDR2 FQNNGV, per germline. CDR3 in amino acids: CASSLDLTAYPGYTQYF. The CDR3 DNA reads as TGTGCCAGCAGCTTAGATCTAACAGCGTATCCTGGGTATACGCAGTATTTT. Full variable domain (missing parts from reference TRBV11-2 and TRBJ2-3): EAGVAQSPRYKIIEKRQSVAFWCNPISGHATLYWYQQILGQGPKLLIQFQNNGVVDDSQLPKDRFSAERLKGVDSTLKIQPAKLEDSAVYLCASSLDLTAYPGYTQYFGPGTRLTVL.

The CDR3 coding sequence is TGTGCCAGCAGCTTAGCAGTAACCGCCCCAGGCGAGCAGTACTTC. Protein sequence: CASSLAVTAPGEQYF. The genes are TRBV7-2 and TRBJ2-5; D uncertain. The J call may be mistaken, given a closer DNA end match to TRBJ2-7. In germline, CDR1 is SGHTA, CDR2 FQGNSA. This CDR3 is built from 15 residues.

V is TRBV20-1 and J is TRBJ2-1, with 7 bases matching TRBD2. This CDR3 region has 14 residues. CDR1 and CDR2 (germline): DFQATT, SNEGSKA (reference sequence). The trim removed 6 bases at V and 7 bases at J, leaving 12 bases unmatched. The chain's CDR3 is CSAGGKGLKNEQFF. The CDR3 nucleotides read TGCAGTGCCGGGGGGAAGGGGTTGAAGAATGAGCAGTTCTTC.

The rearrangement links TRBV6-5 to TRBJ1-2; D perhaps matches TRBD1 (5 bases). Deletions cut 0 bases from V and 8 bases from J, with 10 bases between. In germline, CDR1 is MNHEY, CDR2 SVGAGI. The CDR3 is 13 amino acids. The CDR3 protein is CASSYSPGAGYTF. CDR3 coding DNA: TGTGCCAGCAGTTACTCGCCCGGGGCCGGCTACACCTTC.

A word on this clonotype: Compared with germline, one end of the junction differs, possibly owing to a read error. J is TRBJ1-2 and V is TRBV6-5; D remains unclear. The CDR3 spans 13 residues. CDR1 is MNHEY and CDR2 is SVGAGI in the germline V gene. CDR3 protein: CASSYGPLYDYTF. The CDR3 nucleotides read TGTGCCAGCAGTTACGGCCCCCTCTATGACTACACCTTC.

J is TRBJ2-6 and V is TRBV12-3 or TRBV12-4, with D tentatively TRBD2 (6 bases). The CDR3 runs 17 residues. V was cut by 1 base and J by 0 bases, with 10 bases left in between. The CDR3 loop reads CASSLEAGGSGANVLTF. CDR3 bases: TGTGCCAGCAGTTTAGAAGCGGGTGGCTCTGGGGCCAACGTCCTGACTTTC.

The V gene is TRBV11-2, the J gene TRBJ1-2; D uncertain. The CDR3 consists of 13 residues. Germline CDR1 SGHAT, CDR2 FQNNGV. Trimming removed 1 base from V and 4 bases from J, with 7 bases in between. The CDR3 DNA is TGTGCCAGCAGCTTAGCAGGTTCCTATGGCTACACCTTC. It encodes CASSLAGSYGYTF.

This clonotype has a handful of counts. The chain is built from TRBV29-1 and TRBJ1-4; TRBD1 agrees at 8 bases. CDR1 is SQVTM, CDR2 ANQGSEA, per germline. The CDR3 sequence is 14 residues long. V dropped 4 bases and J dropped 6; count of bases not matched to a gene: 7. The CDR3 DNA reads TGCAGCGTTGCCCGGACAGGGTCCGATGAAAAACTGTTTTTT. Amino acid sequence: CSVARTGSDEKLFF.